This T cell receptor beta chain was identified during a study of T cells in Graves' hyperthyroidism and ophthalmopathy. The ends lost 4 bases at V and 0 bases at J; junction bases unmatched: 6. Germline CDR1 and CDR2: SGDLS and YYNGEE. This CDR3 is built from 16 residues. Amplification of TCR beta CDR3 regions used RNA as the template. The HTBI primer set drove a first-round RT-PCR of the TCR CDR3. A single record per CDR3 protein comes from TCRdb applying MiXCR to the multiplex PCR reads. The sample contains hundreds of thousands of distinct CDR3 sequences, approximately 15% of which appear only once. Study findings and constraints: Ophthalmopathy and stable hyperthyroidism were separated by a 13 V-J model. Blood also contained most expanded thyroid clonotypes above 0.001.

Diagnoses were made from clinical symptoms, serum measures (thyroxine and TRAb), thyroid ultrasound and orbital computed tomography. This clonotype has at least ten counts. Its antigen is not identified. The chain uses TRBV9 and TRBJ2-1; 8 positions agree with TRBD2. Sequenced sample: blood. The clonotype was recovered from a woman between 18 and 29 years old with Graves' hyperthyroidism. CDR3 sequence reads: CASSLSGSTSYNEQFF. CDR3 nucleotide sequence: TGTGCCAGCAGCCTGAGCGGGAGTACCTCCTACAATGAGCAGTTCTTC. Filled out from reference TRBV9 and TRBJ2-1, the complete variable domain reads DSGVTQTPKHLITATGQRVTLRCSPRSGDLSVYWYQQSLDQGLQFLIQYYNGEERAKGNILERFSAQQFPDLHSELNLSSLELGDSALYFCASSLSGSTSYNEQFFGPGTRLTVL.